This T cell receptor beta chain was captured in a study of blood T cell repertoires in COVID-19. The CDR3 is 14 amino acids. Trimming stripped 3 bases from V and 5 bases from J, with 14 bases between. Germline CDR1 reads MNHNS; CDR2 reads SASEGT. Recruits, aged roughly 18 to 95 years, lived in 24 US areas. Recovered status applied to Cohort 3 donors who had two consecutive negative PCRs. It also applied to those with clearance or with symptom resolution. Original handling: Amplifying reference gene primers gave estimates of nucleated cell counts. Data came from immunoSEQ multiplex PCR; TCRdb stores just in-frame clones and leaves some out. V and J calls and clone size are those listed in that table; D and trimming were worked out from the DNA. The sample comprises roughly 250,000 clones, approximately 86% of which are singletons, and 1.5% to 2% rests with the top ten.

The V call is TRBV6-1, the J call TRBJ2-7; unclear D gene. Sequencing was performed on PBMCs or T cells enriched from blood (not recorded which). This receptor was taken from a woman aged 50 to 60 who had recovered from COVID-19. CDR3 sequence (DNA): TGTGCCAGCAGTGAGGTTAGCCGGCTGGACGAGCAGTACTTC. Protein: CASSEVSRLDEQYF.